This T cell receptor beta chain was profiled in a study of T cell responses to AZD1222 COVID-19 vaccine. Study findings and constraints: Dominant at 160-218 and 743-854, vaccine-associated CD4 TCRs also spanned spike. Only five or six individuals given AZD1222 were seropositive at baseline. Within unmutated variant regions lay the reported targets of nearly half of spike-specific TCRs.

The CDR3 covers 13 residues. Germline V gives CDR1 SGHTA, CDR2 FQGTGA. Trimming left V 0 bases short and J 5 bases short, with 5 bases between. This clone was seen a handful of times. No antigen is known for it. Method: immunoSEQ multiplex PCR; TCRdb's copy keeps in-frame clones and lacks some. This sample has 160,000 or so clones, with roughly 92% found just once. The rearrangement joins TRBV7-3 to TRBJ1-5; D uncertain. Source: peripheral blood, taken 28 days after the second AZD1222 dose. The receptor was derived from an adult who received the AZD1222 COVID-19 vaccine. CDR3 DNA sequence: TGTGCCAGCAGCTTAACTCGGGATCAGCCCCAGCATTTT. Translation gives CASSLTRDQPQHF.